This passage covers 17 T cell receptor beta chains from one sample sequenced in a study of blood T cell repertoires in COVID-19. Measured with immunoSEQ multiplex PCR; TCRdb has only the in-frame clones, and not every one. The table lists 470,000 or so clones, around nine tenths of them singletons. The sample comprised PBMCs or T cells enriched from blood (not recorded which). The origin of the receptors is a woman between 18 and 30 years old with acute COVID-19.

CDR3 sequence reads: CASSPEAGLGTEAFF. CDR3 coding DNA: TGTGCCAGCAGCCCAGAGGCAGGGCTCGGCACTGAAGCTTTCTTT. The rearrangement uses TRBV7-6 and TRBJ1-1, with D perhaps matching TRBD1 (5 bases). The CDR3 sequence is 15 residues long. The V end lost 5 bases, the J end lost 4 bases, and 17 bases lay between the germline ends. CDR1 is SGHVS and CDR2 is FNYEAQ in the germline V gene.

The chain couples TRBV27 to TRBJ1-5, with 8 bases matching TRBD1. V dropped 6 bases and J dropped 6; count of bases not matched to a gene: 7. The CDR3 loop spans 14 amino acids. Per germline, CDR1 MNHEY and CDR2 SMNVEV (reference sequence). The CDR3 DNA follows: TGTGCCAGCAGCCGAGACAGGGGTAGTCAGCCCCAGCATTTT. It is translated as CASSRDRGSQPQHF.

The genes are TRBV7-2 and TRBJ2-7, with D possibly being TRBD1 (5 bases). Germline V gene lookup returns CDR1 SGHTA and CDR2 FQGNSA. CDR3 length: 14 amino acids. V shed 4 bases and J shed 3 bases, with 13 bases lying between them. CDR3: CASSYRLDSYEQYF. The CDR3 DNA reads TGTGCCAGCAGCTATAGGCTCGACAGCTACGAGCAGTACTTC.

This chain joins TRBV5-6 and TRBJ2-3, with 16 bases that match TRBD2. V gave up 4 bases and J gave up 3 bases; unmatched junction bases: 11. There are 19 residues in the CDR3. Germline CDR1 reads SGHDT; CDR2 reads YYEEEE. CDR3 region: CASSIPGTSGGAITDTQYF. CDR3 sequence (DNA): TGTGCCAGCAGCATTCCCGGGACTAGCGGGGGGGCCATTACAGATACGCAGTATTTT. The complete variable domain, with remaining parts taken from reference TRBV5-6 and TRBJ2-3, reads DAGVTQSPTHLIKTRGQQVTLRCSPKSGHDTVSWYQQALGQGPQFIFQYYEEEERQRGNFPDRFSGHQFPNYSSELNVNALLLGDSALYLCASSIPGTSGGAITDTQYFGPGTRLTVL.

Only a few counts were recorded for this clone. The chain is built from TRBV5-5 and TRBJ1-2; D is ambiguous. Germline V gene lookup returns CDR1 SGHKS and CDR2 YYEKEE (reference sequence). The CDR3 runs to 15 residues. The V and J ends lost 0 bases and 7 bases respectively, with 16 bases between them. CDR3 sequence (DNA): TGTGCCAGCAGCTTGGACCGTTCTAGGCTGGGTGGCTACACCTTC. This codes for CASSLDRSRLGGYTF.

The chain carries TRBV10-3 and TRBJ1-2; no reliable D call. This CDR3 has 13 amino acids. CDR1 and CDR2 (germline): ENHRY, SYGVKD. V lost 0 bases, J lost 4 bases, and 6 bases lay in between. The CDR3 DNA is TGTGCCATCAGTGAGTCGGAGAGCTATGGCTACACCTTC. Protein product: CAISESESYGYTF.

V gene TRBV4-2 combines with J gene TRBJ2-1, with 13 positions matching TRBD2. V trimming: 3 bases; J trimming: 8 bases; junction bases outside the gene matches: 7. Germline-derived CDR1 and CDR2 are LGHNA and YNFKEQ. This CDR3 is built from 16 residues. CDR3 coding DNA: TGTGCCAGCAGCCAGGGACTAGCGGGGATTTTGGATGAGCAGTTCTTC. Residues: CASSQGLAGILDEQFF.

The chain joins TRBV5-6 to TRBJ2-1, with TRBD2 matching over 10 bases. Germline values: CDR1 SGHDT, CDR2 YYEEEE. The junction had 10 bases not matched to a gene; V was cut back by 4 bases and J by 9 bases. The CDR3 is made up of 15 amino acids. CDR3 DNA: TGTGCCAGCAGCGGGGCCAGCGGGAGGGCTGGTGAGCAGTTCTTC. This encodes CASSGASGRAGEQFF. The whole variable domain, remainder taken from reference TRBV5-6 and TRBJ2-1, is DAGVTQSPTHLIKTRGQQVTLRCSPKSGHDTVSWYQQALGQGPQFIFQYYEEEERQRGNFPDRFSGHQFPNYSSELNVNALLLGDSALYLCASSGASGRAGEQFFGPGTRLTVL.

V usage is TRBV7-9 and J usage is TRBJ2-7; a weak D match, TRBD2 (5 bases). The germline CDR1 and CDR2 sequences are SEHNR and FQNEAQ (reference sequence). The V and J ends lost 5 bases and 3 bases respectively, with 17 bases between them. The CDR3 runs 15 residues. CDR3 sequence (DNA): TGTGCCAGCAGCCTCGGGAACGGATTCAACTACGAGCAGTACTTC. It translates to CASSLGNGFNYEQYF.

The DNA of the CDR3 is TGTGCCAGCAGTCCAATCAGTTATATGAACACTGAAGCTTTCTTT. It specifies CASSPISYMNTEAFF. The chain has TRBV27 and TRBJ1-1; D is ambiguous. Trimming shortened V by 5 bases and J by 0 bases, and 13 bases separated the two germline ends. The length of the CDR3 is 15 residues. Germline V gene lookup returns CDR1 MNHEY and CDR2 SMNVEV (reference sequence).

This chain links TRBV6-2 or TRBV6-3 with TRBJ1-1, with TRBD1 as a possible D gene (6 bases). The CDR3 extends over 14 amino acids. Trimming shortened V by 2 bases and J by 4 bases, and 11 bases separated the two germline ends. The germline gives CDR1 MNHEY, CDR2 SVGEGT. The CDR3 sequence: CASSYGGAGTEAFF. The CDR3 bases are TGTGCCAGCAGTTACGGGGGGGCGGGCACTGAAGCTTTCTTT.

The chain uses TRBV2 and TRBJ2-5; TRBD1 aligns across 7 bases. The CDR3 covers 15 residues. Trimming cost V 8 bases and J 4 bases; bases outside gene matches: 13. CDR1 and CDR2 (germline): SNHLY, FYNNEI. The DNA for the CDR3 is TGTGCCAGCTATAATGGACAGGCCACTAGAGAGACCCAGTACTTC. Its translation: CASYNGQATRETQYF.

This clone appeared once. V and J are TRBV6-5 and TRBJ2-2; 8 positions agree with TRBD2. The CDR3 consists of 16 residues. V trimming: 2 bases; J trimming: 4 bases; junction bases outside the gene matches: 6. The V gene's germline CDR1 is MNHEY and CDR2 SVGAGI. CDR3 in amino acids: CASSYDAGGGTGELFF. CDR3 nucleotides: TGTGCCAGCAGTTACGATGCGGGAGGCGGCACCGGGGAGCTGTTTTTT.

This chain joins TRBV6-5 and TRBJ1-1; D may be TRBD1 (5 bases). Looked up from germline, CDR1 is MNHEY and CDR2 is SVGAGI. The CDR3 has 13 residues. V dropped 6 bases and J dropped 0 bases, with 8 bases sitting between them. CDR3 sequence (DNA): TGTGCCAGCAGAGGGGTCATGAACACTGAAGCTTTCTTT. It encodes CASRGVMNTEAFF.

The chain combines TRBV3-1 (or the pseudogene TRBV3-2) with TRBJ2-3; TRBD1 might be the D (6 bases). CDR3 size: 16 residues. The germline CDR1 and CDR2 sequences are LGHDT and YNNKEL (reference sequence). Trimming shortened V by 1 base and J by 3 bases, and 14 bases separated the two germline ends. The CDR3 DNA sequence: TGTGCCAGCAGCCAAGGGCAGGGGCGCGGGACAGATACGCAGTATTTT. Protein: CASSQGQGRGTDTQYF.

This clone was counted a single time. The chain links TRBV5-6 to TRBJ2-5; D not certain. This CDR3 comprises 15 residues. Per germline, CDR1 SGHDT and CDR2 YYEEEE. V was shortened by 4 bases and J by 1 base, with 14 bases between the two germline ends. This chain's CDR3 is CASSTGSVPQETQYF. CDR3 DNA: TGTGCCAGCAGCACCGGGTCGGTGCCCCAAGAGACCCAGTACTTC. Combining the CDR3 with reference TRBV5-6 and TRBJ2-5 gives the whole variable domain DAGVTQSPTHLIKTRGQQVTLRCSPKSGHDTVSWYQQALGQGPQFIFQYYEEEERQRGNFPDRFSGHQFPNYSSELNVNALLLGDSALYLCASSTGSVPQETQYFGPGTRLLVL.

V gene TRBV2 combines with J gene TRBJ2-1, with D possibly matching TRBD1 (6 bases). CDR3 length: 13 amino acids. The germline V and J ends were trimmed by 8 bases and 5 bases, with 13 bases remaining between them. Germline values: CDR1 SNHLY, CDR2 FYNNEI. CDR3 amino acids: CASEGTHNNEQFF. For the CDR3, the DNA is TGTGCCAGCGAGGGGACACATAACAATGAGCAGTTCTTC.